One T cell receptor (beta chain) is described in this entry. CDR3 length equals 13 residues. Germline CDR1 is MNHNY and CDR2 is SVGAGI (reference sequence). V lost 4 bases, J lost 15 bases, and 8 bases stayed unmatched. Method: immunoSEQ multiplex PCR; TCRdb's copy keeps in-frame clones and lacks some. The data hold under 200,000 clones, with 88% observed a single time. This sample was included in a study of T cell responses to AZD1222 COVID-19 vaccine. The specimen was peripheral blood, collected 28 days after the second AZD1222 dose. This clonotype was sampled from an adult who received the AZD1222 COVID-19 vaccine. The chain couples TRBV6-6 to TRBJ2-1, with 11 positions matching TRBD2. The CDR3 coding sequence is TGTGCCAGCAGTTCCACTAGCGGGAGAAGTATGTTCTTC. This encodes CASSSTSGRSMFF.